The clone carrying this T cell receptor (beta chain) was found once. Other DNA sequences in this sample translate to the same CDR3. The sample comes from a study of blood T cell repertoires in COVID-19. Whole-study context: Sample material is recorded as cDNA or gDNA derived from T cells, B-cell-depleted T cells, or PBMCs.

Per the original methods: How many nucleated cells were present was estimated from reference gene primer amplification. Sequenced by immunoSEQ multiplex PCR; TCRdb stores in-frame clones only, minus some. From that table come the V and J calls and clone size; the DNA was used to work out D and trimming. The sample includes 300,000 to 400,000 clones, around 87% of them seen just once. CDR1 is KGHSH and CDR2 is LQKENI in the germline V gene. The CDR3 is 15 residues long. Trimming took 0 bases from V and 3 from J; bases not matched to a gene: 1. The chain carries TRBV18 and TRBJ2-1; TRBD2 agrees at 8 bases. The clonotype comes from a woman aged 50 to 60 with active or convalescent COVID-19. The sequencing sample was made of peripheral blood. CDR3 protein: CASSPPSGGYNEQFF. In nucleotides, the CDR3 is TGTGCCAGCTCACCACCGAGCGGGGGCTACAATGAGCAGTTCTTC.